These 8 T cell receptor beta chains share one sample of origin, sequenced in a study of T cell responses to AZD1222 COVID-19 vaccine (dated by TCRdb to the early 2020s). Libraries were built with the immunoSEQ multiplex PCR assay. As stored in TCRdb, this immuneACCESS dataset retains in-frame rearrangements with V and J assigned. A fraction of the clones does not appear; measured against another copy, unresolved V genes explain less than half of the discrepancy, and the remainder lacks a known reason. The table for this sample lists 80,000 to 100,000 clones; over 75% of them were counted only once. The ten largest clones represent about 12% of the sample. The time point label here, explained by the study, means: about 28 days (+/-7) after the second vaccine dose. The source was peripheral blood, collected 28 days after the second AZD1222 dose. Receptors originate from an adult who received the AZD1222 COVID-19 vaccine.

This clone was seen a single time. The V and J genes are TRBV5-6 and TRBJ2-7; the match to TRBD1 covers 9 bases. V shed 4 bases and J 1 base; nucleotides not matched to a gene: 6. CDR3 length: 15 amino acids. CDR1 and CDR2 (germline): SGHDT, YYEEEE. CDR3: CASSQAGQGSYEQYV. The CDR3 region has the DNA TGTGCCAGCAGCCAAGCGGGACAGGGTTCCTACGAGCAGTACGTC.

The rearrangement joins TRBV19 to TRBJ1-2, with unresolved D. The CDR3 covers 12 residues. Germline V gene data show CDR1 as LNHDA and CDR2 as SQIVND (reference sequence). With 7 bases removed from V and 4 bases from J, the gap between germline ends came to 10 bases. This CDR3 reads CASIGTSYGYTF. CDR3 coding DNA: TGTGCCAGTATAGGAACCAGCTATGGCTACACCTTC.

This rearrangement joins TRBV7-9 to TRBJ2-7, with a weak D call TRBD2 (6 bases). This CDR3 region has 17 residues. V shed 3 bases and J shed 0 bases, with 18 bases lying between them. The V gene's germline CDR1 is SEHNR and CDR2 FQNEAQ (reference sequence). CDR3 protein: CASSFGVEGESSYEQYV. DNA of the CDR3: TGTGCCAGCAGCTTCGGGGTGGAGGGCGAAAGCTCCTACGAGCAGTACGTC.

The rearrangement uses TRBV7-9 and TRBJ1-1, with 8 nucleotides matching TRBD1. Unmatched junction bases numbered 7, after V lost 1 base and J lost 6 bases. The germline CDR1 and CDR2 sequences are SEHNR and FQNEAQ (reference sequence). The CDR3 has 15 amino acids. CDR3 sequence reads: CASSLEVRGRPEAFF. CDR3 bases: TGTGCCAGCAGCTTAGAGGTCAGGGGGCGACCTGAAGCTTTCTTT.

This chain links TRBV19 with TRBJ2-5, with 7 bases identical to TRBD1. The length of the CDR3 is 15 residues. The germline CDR1 and CDR2 sequences are LNHDA and SQIVND (reference sequence). J gave up 3 bases and V 4 bases, and 8 bases lay outside the gene matches. The CDR3 reads CASSRGQRGKETQYF. CDR3 coding DNA: TGTGCCAGTAGTAGGGGACAGAGGGGGAAAGAGACCCAGTACTTC.

This clone was seen more than once but under ten times. The chain employs TRBV5-6 and TRBJ1-1; D is unclear. The V gene lost 5 bases and the J gene lost 0 bases, with 11 bases spanning the gap. The CDR3 spans 14 residues. The V gene's germline CDR1 is SGHDT and CDR2 YYEEEE. The CDR3 loop reads CASSLVAVNTEAFF. The DNA of the CDR3 is TGTGCCAGCAGTCTTGTTGCGGTGAACACTGAAGCTTTCTTT.

This chain joins TRBV7-8 and TRBJ2-3; D is possibly TRBD2 (6 bases). Trimming took 5 bases from V and 2 from J, leaving 14 bases between them. Germline V CDR1 and CDR2: SGHVS, FQNEAQ. There are 15 residues in the CDR3. This CDR3 reads CASSPAGTYTDTQYF. For the CDR3, the DNA is TGTGCCAGCAGCCCTGCCGGGACTTACACAGATACGCAGTATTTT. Using reference TRBV7-8 and TRBJ2-3 for the parts outside the CDR3, the full variable domain is GAGVSQSPRYKVAKRGQDVALRCDPISGHVSLFWYQQALGQGPEFLTYFQNEAQLDKSGLPSDRFFAERPEGSVSTLKIQRTQQEDSAVYLCASSPAGTYTDTQYFGPGTRLTVL.

The rearrangement links TRBV7-2 to TRBJ1-1; D possibly corresponds to TRBD1 (6 bases). The CDR3 is 13 amino acids. Germline assignment: CDR1 SGHTA and CDR2 FQGNSA. Trimming removed 4 bases from V and 14 bases from J, with 20 bases in between. CDR3 amino acids: CASSSIQRGVAFF. In DNA form, the CDR3 reads TGTGCCAGCAGCTCGATACAGAGGGGGGTGGCATTCTTT.